This T cell receptor beta chain was identified in a study of control samples from healthy donors and cancer patients. Libraries were prepared by immunoSEQ multiplex PCR; TCRdb keeps only in-frame clonotypes and omits some of them. Among about 160,000 clones listed, 94% were seen once. Sequences were obtained from blood. This sequence originates from a woman aged 40 to 49 in good health.

CDR3 protein: CASSQETTSGGIDTQYF. CDR3 DNA sequence: TGCGCCAGCAGCCAAGAAACAACTAGCGGGGGGATTGATACGCAGTATTTT. V gene TRBV4-1 combines with J gene TRBJ2-3, with TRBD2 matching over 12 bases. This CDR3 comprises 17 residues. J gave up 6 bases and V 0 bases, and 7 bases lay outside the gene matches. Germline V gene lookup returns CDR1 MGHRA and CDR2 YSYEKL.